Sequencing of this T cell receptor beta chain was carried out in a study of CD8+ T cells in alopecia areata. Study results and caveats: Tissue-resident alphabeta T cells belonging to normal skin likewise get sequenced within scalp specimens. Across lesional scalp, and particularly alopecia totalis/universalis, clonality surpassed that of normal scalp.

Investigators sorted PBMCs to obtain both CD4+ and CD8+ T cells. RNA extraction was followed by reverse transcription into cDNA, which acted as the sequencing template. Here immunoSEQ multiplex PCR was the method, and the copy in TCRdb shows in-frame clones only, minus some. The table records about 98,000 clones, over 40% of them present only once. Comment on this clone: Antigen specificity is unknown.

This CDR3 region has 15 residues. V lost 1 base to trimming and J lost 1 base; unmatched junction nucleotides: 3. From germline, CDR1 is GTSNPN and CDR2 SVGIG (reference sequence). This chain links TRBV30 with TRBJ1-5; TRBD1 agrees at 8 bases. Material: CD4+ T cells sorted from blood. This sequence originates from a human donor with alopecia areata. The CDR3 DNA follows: TGTGCCTGGAGTGCCGGACAGGGCAGCAATCAGCCCCAGCATTTT. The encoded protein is CAWSAGQGSNQPQHF.